This T cell receptor (beta chain) came from a study of T-cell reconstitution after alpha-beta-depleted transplantation in children. Notes on the study in general: At one year after transplant, newly produced T cells mostly accounted for T-cell counts and diversity. High day-60 TCRbeta diversity in some patients came from surviving recipient T cells and thymic progenitors. About two months after transplant, alpha-beta T cells reportedly came from several hundred expanded graft clones.

This clonotype was counted ten times or more. The antigen remains unidentified. The V end was cut by 1 base, the J end by 7 bases, with 10 bases between. Germline lookup yields CDR1 SEHNR and CDR2 FQNEAQ (reference sequence). The CDR3 loop spans 13 amino acids. Unique molecular identifiers were used in preparing the TCRbeta library. TCRdb redid the calling of the PCR reads with MiXCR, one entry per CDR3 protein. The data contain 100,000 or so distinct CDR3 sequences, about 8% of them singletons. This chain connects TRBV7-9 to TRBJ1-2, with D possibly TRBD1 on 5 matching bases. The sequence was collected from a boy aged 2 to 10 with acute lymphoblastic leukemia, due to receive a stem cell transplant. Sequences were derived from PBMCs, sampled before TCRalphabeta/CD19-depleted stem cell transplant. For the CDR3, the DNA is TGTGCCAGCAGCTTAGAAGGGGCGGCTGGCTACACCTTC. It yields the protein CASSLEGAAGYTF.